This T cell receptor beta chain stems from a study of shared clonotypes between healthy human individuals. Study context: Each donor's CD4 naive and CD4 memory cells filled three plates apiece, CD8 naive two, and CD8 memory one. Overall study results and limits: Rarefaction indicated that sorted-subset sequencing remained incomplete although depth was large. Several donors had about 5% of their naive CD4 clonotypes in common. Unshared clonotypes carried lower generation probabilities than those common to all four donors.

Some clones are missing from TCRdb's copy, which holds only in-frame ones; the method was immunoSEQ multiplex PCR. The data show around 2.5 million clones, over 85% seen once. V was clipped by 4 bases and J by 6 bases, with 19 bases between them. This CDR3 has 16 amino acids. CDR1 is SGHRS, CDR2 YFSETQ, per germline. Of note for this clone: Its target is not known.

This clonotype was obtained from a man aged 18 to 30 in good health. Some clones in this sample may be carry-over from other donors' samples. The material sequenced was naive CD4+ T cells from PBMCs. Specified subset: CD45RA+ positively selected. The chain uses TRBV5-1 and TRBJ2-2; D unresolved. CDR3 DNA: TGCGCCAGCAGCCAAGAACCACGAGTTGGGGCCGGGGAGCTGTTTTTT. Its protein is CASSQEPRVGAGELFF.